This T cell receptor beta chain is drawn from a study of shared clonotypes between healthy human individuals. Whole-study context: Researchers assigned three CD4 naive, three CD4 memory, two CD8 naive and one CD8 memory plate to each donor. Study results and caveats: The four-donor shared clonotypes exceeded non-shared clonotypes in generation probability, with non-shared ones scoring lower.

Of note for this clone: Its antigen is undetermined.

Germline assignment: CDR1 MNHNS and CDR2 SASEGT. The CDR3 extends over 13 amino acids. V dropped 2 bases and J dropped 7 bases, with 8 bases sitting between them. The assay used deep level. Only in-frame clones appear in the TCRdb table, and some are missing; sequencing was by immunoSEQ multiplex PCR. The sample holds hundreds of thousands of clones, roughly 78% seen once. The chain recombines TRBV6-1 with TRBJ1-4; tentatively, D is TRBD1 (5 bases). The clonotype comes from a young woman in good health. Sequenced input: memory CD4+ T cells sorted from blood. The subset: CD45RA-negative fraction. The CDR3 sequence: CASSEQGLEKLFF. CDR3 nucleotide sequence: TGTGCCAGCAGTGAACAGGGTCTTGAAAAACTGTTTTTT.